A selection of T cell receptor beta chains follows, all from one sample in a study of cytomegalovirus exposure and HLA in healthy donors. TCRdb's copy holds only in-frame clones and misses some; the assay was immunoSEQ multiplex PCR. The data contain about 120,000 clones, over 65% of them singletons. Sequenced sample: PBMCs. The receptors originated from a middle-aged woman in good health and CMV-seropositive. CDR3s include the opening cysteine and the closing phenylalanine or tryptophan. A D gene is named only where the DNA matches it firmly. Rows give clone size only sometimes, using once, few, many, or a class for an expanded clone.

cdr3_aa: CASAQSSGNTIYF
cdr3_nt: TGTGCCAGCGCACAGAGCTCTGGAAACACCATATATTTT
d_call: .
clone_size: once
j_call: TRBJ1-3
v_call: TRBV14

cdr3_aa: CASTQEKNTEAFF
cdr3_nt: TGTGCCAGCACGCAAGAGAAGAACACTGAAGCTTTCTTT
d_call: .
clone_size: .
j_call: TRBJ1-1
v_call: TRBV2

cdr3_aa: CATRTPDGGEQYF
cdr3_nt: TGTGCCACTCGGACTCCAGACGGGGGGGAGCAGTACTTC
d_call: TRBD2
clone_size: .
j_call: TRBJ2-7
v_call: TRBV15

cdr3_aa: CASSPPSRAYEQYF
cdr3_nt: TGTGCCAGCTCACCACCCTCCCGTGCCTACGAGCAGTACTTC
d_call: .
clone_size: once
j_call: TRBJ2-7
v_call: TRBV18

cdr3_aa: CASSLGAAGGYNEQFF
cdr3_nt: TGTGCCAGCAGCTTGGGTGCAGCGGGGGGCTACAATGAGCAGTTCTTC
d_call: TRBD2
clone_size: many
j_call: TRBJ2-1
v_call: TRBV5-6

cdr3_aa: CASSQIAGGPQETQYF
cdr3_nt: TGCGCCAGCAGCCAAATAGCGGGGGGGCCCCAGGAGACCCAGTACTTC
d_call: TRBD2
clone_size: .
j_call: TRBJ2-5
v_call: TRBV4-1

cdr3_aa: CASSRDLNEKLFF
cdr3_nt: TGTGCCAGTAGTAGAGACCTTAATGAAAAACTGTTTTTT
d_call: .
clone_size: .
j_call: TRBJ1-4
v_call: TRBV19

cdr3_aa: CASNTGTGLSETQYF
cdr3_nt: TGTGCCAGCAACACTGGGACAGGGCTAAGTGAGACCCAGTACTTC
d_call: TRBD1
clone_size: .
j_call: TRBJ2-5
v_call: TRBV11-2

cdr3_aa: CASRALGQGATDTQYF
cdr3_nt: TGTGCCAGTCGGGCCCTCGGACAGGGGGCGACAGATACGCAGTATTTT
d_call: TRBD1
clone_size: .
j_call: TRBJ2-3
v_call: TRBV9

cdr3_aa: CASSLGTGAYEQYF
cdr3_nt: TGTGCCAGCAGTTTAGGGACAGGGGCATACGAGCAGTACTTC
d_call: TRBD1
clone_size: .
j_call: TRBJ2-7
v_call: TRBV6-6

cdr3_aa: CASSLATGLAISDTQYF
cdr3_nt: TGTGCCAGCAGCTTAGCGACGGGACTAGCTATCTCAGATACGCAGTATTTT
d_call: TRBD2
clone_size: .
j_call: TRBJ2-3
v_call: TRBV7-3

cdr3_aa: CASSPLTGSQETQYF
cdr3_nt: TGTGCCAGCTCACCTCTCACGGGGTCACAAGAGACCCAGTACTTC
d_call: .
clone_size: .
j_call: TRBJ2-5
v_call: TRBV18

cdr3_aa: CASSLGLGRGETQYF
cdr3_nt: TGTGCTAGCAGCTTAGGTCTTGGCCGCGGGGAGACCCAGTACTTC
d_call: .
clone_size: .
j_call: TRBJ2-5
v_call: TRBV7-7

cdr3_aa: CASSGGTGWTGELFF
cdr3_nt: TGCGCCAGCAGCGGGGGGACAGGGTGGACCGGGGAGCTGTTTTTT
d_call: TRBD1
clone_size: .
j_call: TRBJ2-2
v_call: TRBV5-1

cdr3_aa: CASTRMGGQPQHF
cdr3_nt: TGCGCCAGCACCCGAATGGGGGGTCAGCCCCAGCATTTT
d_call: .
clone_size: .
j_call: TRBJ1-5
v_call: TRBV10-2

cdr3_aa: CASSPGLADLPGANVLTF
cdr3_nt: TGTGCCAGCTCACCGGGACTAGCGGATCTTCCTGGGGCCAACGTCCTGACTTTC
d_call: TRBD2
clone_size: .
j_call: TRBJ2-6
v_call: TRBV18

cdr3_aa: CASSFQVQGDAFF
cdr3_nt: TGTGCCAGCAGCTTTCAGGTCCAGGGCGATGCTTTCTTT
d_call: .
clone_size: .
j_call: TRBJ1-1
v_call: TRBV11-1

cdr3_aa: CASSQVAGGNTGELFF
cdr3_nt: TGTGCCAGCAGCCAAGTGGCGGGAGGGAACACCGGGGAGCTGTTTTTT
d_call: TRBD2
clone_size: few
j_call: TRBJ2-2
v_call: TRBV7-9

cdr3_aa: CASSLAQRTYEQYF
cdr3_nt: TGTGCCAGCAGCTTAGCCCAGAGGACCTACGAGCAGTACTTC
d_call: .
clone_size: .
j_call: TRBJ2-7
v_call: TRBV7-8

cdr3_aa: CASSSRTVYGYTF
cdr3_nt: TGCGCCAGCAGCTCCCGGACAGTCTATGGCTACACCTTC
d_call: .
clone_size: .
j_call: TRBJ1-2
v_call: TRBV5-1

cdr3_aa: CASTTGTGTYEQYF
cdr3_nt: TGCGCCAGCACAACCGGGACAGGGACCTACGAGCAGTACTTC
d_call: TRBD1
clone_size: few
j_call: TRBJ2-7
v_call: TRBV5-1

cdr3_aa: CASSVGVGGTEAFF
cdr3_nt: TGTGCCAGCAGCGTAGGGGTGGGGGGCACTGAAGCTTTCTTT
d_call: .
clone_size: .
j_call: TRBJ1-1
v_call: TRBV9

cdr3_aa: CASSLGRTGQSFTDTQYF
cdr3_nt: TGTGCCAGCAGCTTGGGTCGGACAGGCCAAAGCTTCACAGATACGCAGTATTTT
d_call: TRBD1
clone_size: .
j_call: TRBJ2-3
v_call: TRBV7-9

cdr3_aa: CASSERQGYEQYF
cdr3_nt: TGTGCCAGCAGTGAAAGACAGGGTTACGAGCAGTACTTC
d_call: TRBD1
clone_size: .
j_call: TRBJ2-7
v_call: TRBV27

cdr3_aa: CASSPMGRESEAFF
cdr3_nt: TGTGCCAGCAGCCCCATGGGGCGGGAGAGCGAAGCTTTCTTT
d_call: .
clone_size: .
j_call: TRBJ1-1
v_call: TRBV6-1

cdr3_aa: CASSRRAGEDYGYTF
cdr3_nt: TGTGCCAGCAGCCGGCGTGCAGGGGAAGACTATGGCTACACCTTC
d_call: .
clone_size: once
j_call: TRBJ1-2
v_call: TRBV11-2

cdr3_aa: CASSTPGGGSYNEQFF
cdr3_nt: TGTGCCAGCAGCACTCCGGGGGGAGGGTCCTACAATGAGCAGTTCTTC
d_call: TRBD2
clone_size: .
j_call: TRBJ2-1
v_call: TRBV5-4

cdr3_aa: CASKGTPNNEQFF
cdr3_nt: TGTGCCAGCAAGGGGACACCCAACAATGAGCAGTTCTTC
d_call: .
clone_size: .
j_call: TRBJ2-1
v_call: TRBV6-1

cdr3_aa: CASSDLRTESTYEQYF
cdr3_nt: TGCGCCAGCAGCGACTTAAGAACTGAGAGTACCTACGAGCAGTACTTC
d_call: .
clone_size: .
j_call: TRBJ2-7
v_call: TRBV4-3

cdr3_aa: CASSRGQGGYVYTF
cdr3_nt: TGTGCCAGTAGTAGAGGACAGGGAGGGTATGTCTACACCTTC
d_call: TRBD1
clone_size: once
j_call: TRBJ1-2
v_call: TRBV19

cdr3_aa: CASSTRQGLHNSPLHF
cdr3_nt: TGTGCCAGCAGCACCAGACAGGGCCTACATAATTCACCCCTCCACTTT
d_call: TRBD1
clone_size: .
j_call: TRBJ1-6
v_call: TRBV5-6

cdr3_aa: CASSLDTRGTNQPQHF
cdr3_nt: TGTGCCAGCAGCTTAGATACTCGGGGTACCAATCAGCCCCAGCATTTT
d_call: .
clone_size: .
j_call: TRBJ1-5
v_call: TRBV7-2

cdr3_aa: CASSVGVGQGGTEAFF
cdr3_nt: TGTGCCAGCAGCGTAGGGGTCGGACAGGGGGGAACTGAAGCTTTCTTT
d_call: TRBD1
clone_size: .
j_call: TRBJ1-1
v_call: TRBV9